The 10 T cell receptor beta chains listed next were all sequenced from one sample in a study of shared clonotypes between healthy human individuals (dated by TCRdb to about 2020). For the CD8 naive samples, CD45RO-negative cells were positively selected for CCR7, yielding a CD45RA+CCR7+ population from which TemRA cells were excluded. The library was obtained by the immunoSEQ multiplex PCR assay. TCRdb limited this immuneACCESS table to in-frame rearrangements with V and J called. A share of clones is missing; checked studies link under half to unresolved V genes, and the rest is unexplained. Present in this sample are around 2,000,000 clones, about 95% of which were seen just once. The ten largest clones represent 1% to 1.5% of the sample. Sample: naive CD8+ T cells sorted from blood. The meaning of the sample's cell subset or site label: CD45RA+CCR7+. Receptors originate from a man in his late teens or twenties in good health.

The CDR3 sequence is CASSGSGVGEQYF. In DNA, the CDR3 is TGTGCCAGCAGCGGGTCTGGGGTGGGTGAGCAGTACTTC. The V gene is TRBV5-6, the J gene TRBJ2-7, with D uncertain. This CDR3 has 13 amino acids. The ends were cut back, 4 bases at V and 7 bases at J, with 15 bases in the middle. Germline V gives CDR1 SGHDT, CDR2 YYEEEE.

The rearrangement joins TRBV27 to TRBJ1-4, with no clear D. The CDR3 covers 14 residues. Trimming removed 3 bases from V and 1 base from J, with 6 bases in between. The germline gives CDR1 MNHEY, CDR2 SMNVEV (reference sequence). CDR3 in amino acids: CASSFGRTNEKLFF. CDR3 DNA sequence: TGTGCCAGCAGTTTTGGTAGAACTAATGAAAAACTGTTTTTT.

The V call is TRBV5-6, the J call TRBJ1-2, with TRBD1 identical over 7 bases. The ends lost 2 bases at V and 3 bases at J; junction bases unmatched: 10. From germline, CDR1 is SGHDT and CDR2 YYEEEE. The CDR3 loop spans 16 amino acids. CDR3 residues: CASSLPRDSLDYGYTF. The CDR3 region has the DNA TGTGCCAGCAGCTTACCGCGGGACAGTCTGGACTATGGCTACACCTTC.

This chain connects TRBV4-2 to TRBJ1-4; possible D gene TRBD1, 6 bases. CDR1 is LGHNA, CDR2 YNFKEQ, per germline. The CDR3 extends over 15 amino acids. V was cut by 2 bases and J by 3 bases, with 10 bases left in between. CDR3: CASSQPGGPNEKLFF. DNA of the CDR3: TGTGCCAGCAGCCAACCGGGGGGCCCTAATGAAAAACTGTTTTTT.

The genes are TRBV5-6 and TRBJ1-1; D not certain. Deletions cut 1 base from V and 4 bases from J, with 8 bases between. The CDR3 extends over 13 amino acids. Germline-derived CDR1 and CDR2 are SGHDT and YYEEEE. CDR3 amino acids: CASSLRESTEAFF. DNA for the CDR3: TGTGCCAGCAGCTTGCGGGAGTCCACTGAAGCTTTCTTT. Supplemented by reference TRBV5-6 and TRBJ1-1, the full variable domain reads DAGVTQSPTHLIKTRGQQVTLRCSPKSGHDTVSWYQQALGQGPQFIFQYYEEEERQRGNFPDRFSGHQFPNYSSELNVNALLLGDSALYLCASSLRESTEAFFGQGTRLTVV.

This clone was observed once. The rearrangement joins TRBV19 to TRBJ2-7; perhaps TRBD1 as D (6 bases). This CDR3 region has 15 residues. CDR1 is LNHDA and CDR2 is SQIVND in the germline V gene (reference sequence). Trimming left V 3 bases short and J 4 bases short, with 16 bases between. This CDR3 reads CASSIAQGKSYEQYF. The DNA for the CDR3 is TGTGCCAGTAGTATCGCGCAGGGGAAGAGTTACGAGCAGTACTTC.

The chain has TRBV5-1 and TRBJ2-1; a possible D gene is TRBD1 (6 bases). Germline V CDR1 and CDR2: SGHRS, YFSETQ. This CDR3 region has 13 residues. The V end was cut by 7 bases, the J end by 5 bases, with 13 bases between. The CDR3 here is CASLGGLNNEQFF. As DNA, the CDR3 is TGCGCCAGCCTAGGGGGTCTTAACAATGAGCAGTTCTTC.

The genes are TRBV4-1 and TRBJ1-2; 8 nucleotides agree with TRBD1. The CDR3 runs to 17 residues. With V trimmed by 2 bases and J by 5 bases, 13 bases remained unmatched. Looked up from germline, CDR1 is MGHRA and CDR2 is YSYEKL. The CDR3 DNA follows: TGCGCCAGCAGCCAAACCGGGACAGGAACCATCTATTATGGCTACACCTTC. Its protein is CASSQTGTGTIYYGYTF.

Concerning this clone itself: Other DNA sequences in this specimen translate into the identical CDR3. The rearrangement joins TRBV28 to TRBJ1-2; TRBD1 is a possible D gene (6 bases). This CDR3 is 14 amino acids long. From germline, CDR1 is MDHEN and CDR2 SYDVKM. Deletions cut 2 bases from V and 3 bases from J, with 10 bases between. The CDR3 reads CASSLTGADYGYTF. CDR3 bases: TGTGCCAGCAGTTTAACGGGGGCGGACTATGGCTACACCTTC.

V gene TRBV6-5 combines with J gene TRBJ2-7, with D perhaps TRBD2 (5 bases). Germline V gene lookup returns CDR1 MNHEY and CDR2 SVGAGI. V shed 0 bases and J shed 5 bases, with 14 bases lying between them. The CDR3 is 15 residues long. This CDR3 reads CASSYSAGPSNEQYF. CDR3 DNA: TGTGCCAGCAGTTACTCAGCCGGGCCTAGCAACGAGCAGTACTTC.